Here is one TCR beta chain with its context. Its antigen is as yet unknown. Germline V CDR1 and CDR2: MDHEN, SYDVKM. The CDR3 runs to 13 residues. V lost 5 bases, J lost 5 bases, and 12 bases lay in between. The data were produced by immunoSEQ multiplex PCR, yet TCRdb's version contains in-frame clones alone and is incomplete. The sample consists of 100,000 to 150,000 clones, 70% to 90% of them appearing once. This entry is derived from a study of cytotoxic CD8 clonotypes in ibrutinib-treated CLL. For the study at large: Following a median approximately eleven months of treatment, with a range of 6 to 36, response samples were taken. There were, on average, 255,043 productive templates and approximately 94,000 productive rearrangements per sample. Whole-study results and caveats: Sustained-remission and progressing patients were not sampled at matched times. Public clonotypes, rarely seen, contracted or held steady on treatment.

The TCR was taken from a human donor with chronic lymphocytic leukemia. Sequencing was performed on PBMCs, taken after 24 months of ibrutinib treatment. This chain uses TRBV28 with TRBJ1-2; possible D gene TRBD1, 6 bases. The CDR3 region has the DNA TGTGCCAGCAGTGTTCGGACAGAGTATGGCTACACCTTC. This encodes CASSVRTEYGYTF.